The text below deals with one T cell receptor beta chain. Its specificity is not known. This entry comes from a study of beta chain features in type 1 diabetes. Notes on the study in general: For Type 1 diabetes patients, all four CD4+ subsets carried TCRB CDR3s that were moderately but significantly shorter. The influence of HLA type on TCRB rearrangement stayed undetermined.

Reverse transcription of all isolated RNA meant that expressed TCRB transcripts were sequenced. The method was immunoSEQ multiplex PCR; TCRdb's version includes in-frame clones alone and lacks a portion of them. The data hold about 650,000 clones, with roughly 12% observed a single time. Donors contributed one heparinised blood draw apiece, averaging about 116 mL. Naive, central memory, regulatory and stem cell-like memory cells within the CD4+ compartment were sorted using CD45RO/CCR7/CD25/CD127/CD95/CD27. The length of the CDR3 is 12 residues. Looked up from germline, CDR1 is SGHTA and CDR2 is FQGNSA. V was clipped by 5 bases and J by 10 bases, with 14 bases between them.

This TCR derives from a man in his thirties or forties with type 1 diabetes. V gene TRBV7-2 combines with J gene TRBJ1-2; D remains unclear. Specimen: naive CD4+ T cells from blood. This CDR3 reads CASSPFVGFYTF. In nucleotides, the CDR3 is TGTGCCAGCAGCCCCTTCGTGGGTTTCTACACCTTC.